A selection of T cell receptor beta chains follows, all from one sample in a study of T cells in Graves' hyperthyroidism and ophthalmopathy. TCRdb passed the multiplex PCR reads through MiXCR, listing each CDR3 protein once. This table has approximately 690,000 distinct CDR3 sequences, about a fifth appearing once. The source material was blood. The receptors stem from a man aged 30-40 years with Graves' ophthalmopathy. CDR3s include the opening cysteine and the closing phenylalanine or tryptophan. The order of the fields is D gene, clone size, J gene, V gene, CDR3 DNA, CDR3 protein. A D gene is named only where the DNA matches it firmly. Some rows have no size entry. The others give once, few or many, or a class for an expanded clone.

D: NA; size: once; J: TRBJ2-5; V: TRBV10-1; DNA: TGCGCCAGCGCCAGGGGACACCAAGAGACCCAGTACTTC; CDR3: CASARGHQETQYF
D: NA; size: few; J: TRBJ2-7; V: TRBV2; DNA: TGTGCCAGCTTTGGGGGCTACGAGCAGTACTTC; CDR3: CASFGGYEQYF
D: TRBD2; size: NA; J: TRBJ2-2; V: TRBV4-3; DNA: TGCGCCAGCAGCCAAGATCTGCGGGAGGGAAGCACCGGGGAGCTGTTTTTT; CDR3: CASSQDLREGSTGELFF
D: TRBD2; size: few; J: TRBJ2-7; V: TRBV6-1; DNA: TGTGCCAGCAGAGGGACTAGCGGGAGGCACTCCTACGAGCAGTACTTC; CDR3: CASRGTSGRHSYEQYF
D: NA; size: few; J: TRBJ1-6; V: TRBV6-5; DNA: TGTGCCAGCAGTTACCCGGGGGTTGGCTCACCCCTCCACTTT; CDR3: CASSYPGVGSPLHF
D: NA; size: many; J: TRBJ1-6; V: TRBV28; DNA: TGTGCCAGCATCTCGGGGATAAGGGGTTTGAATTCACCCCTCCACTTT; CDR3: CASISGIRGLNSPLHF
D: NA; size: NA; J: TRBJ1-5; V: TRBV20-1; DNA: TGCAGTGCTGGAACTGGGCCGAATCAGCCCCAGCATTTT; CDR3: CSAGTGPNQPQHF
D: NA; size: few; J: TRBJ1-3; V: TRBV6-1; DNA: TGTGCCAGCGGGGGGCGCGGAGGTGGAAACACCATATATTTT; CDR3: CASGGRGGGNTIYF
D: TRBD1; size: NA; J: TRBJ1-6; V: TRBV9; DNA: TGTGCCAGCAGCGCCGGGACAGGATATAATTCACCCCTCCACTTT; CDR3: CASSAGTGYNSPLHF
D: TRBD1; size: NA; J: TRBJ2-5; V: TRBV5-1; DNA: TGCGCCAGCAGCTTGGGACAGGGGCCGAAAGAGACCCAGTACTTC; CDR3: CASSLGQGPKETQYF
D: TRBD2; size: many; J: TRBJ2-1; V: TRBV24-1; DNA: TGTGCCACCAGTGATTTAGCGGGAGGTAAGGGCAATGAGCAGTTCTTC; CDR3: CATSDLAGGKGNEQFF
D: NA; size: few; J: TRBJ2-5; V: TRBV5-1; DNA: TGCGCCAGCAGCTTGATCGTCAGGGAACAAGAGACCCAGTACTTC; CDR3: CASSLIVREQETQYF
D: TRBD2; size: many; J: TRBJ2-7; V: TRBV20-1; DNA: TGCAGTGCTAGAGATGCTAGCGGGAGGAGCGAGCAGTACTTC; CDR3: CSARDASGRSEQYF
D: NA; size: many; J: TRBJ2-5; V: TRBV3-1; DNA: TGTGCCAGCAGCCAAGAAGGAGGAGCGAACCCTCTGGAGACCCAGTACTTC; CDR3: CASSQEGGANPLETQYF
D: TRBD1; size: few; J: TRBJ2-7; V: TRBV6-1; DNA: TGTGCGAGCAGGGGTGGGACAGGGGCCTACGAGCAGTACTTC; CDR3: CASRGGTGAYEQYF
D: NA; size: NA; J: TRBJ2-2; V: TRBV2; DNA: TGTGCCAGCAGTTTTCAGACAAACACCGGGGAGCTGTTTTTT; CDR3: CASSFQTNTGELFF
D: TRBD1; size: few; J: TRBJ2-1; V: TRBV6-1; DNA: TGTGCCAGCACCCCGCCCACGGGGACAGAGGTCTTC; CDR3: CASTPPTGTEVF
D: NA; size: few; J: TRBJ2-7; V: TRBV3-1; DNA: TGTGCCAGCAGCCTCCAGGGTGCGGGAAACGAGCAGTACTTC; CDR3: CASSLQGAGNEQYF
D: NA; size: few; J: TRBJ1-5; V: TRBV7-6; DNA: TGTGCCAGCAGCCCCAAAGCGGGGAGTGGGCAGCCCCAGCATTTT; CDR3: CASSPKAGSGQPQHF
D: NA; size: many; J: TRBJ2-7; V: TRBV27; DNA: TGTGCCAGCAGTTCTCAGGGTGGAGTGGTCTACGAGCAGTACTTC; CDR3: CASSSQGGVVYEQYF
D: TRBD2; size: few; J: TRBJ2-1; V: TRBV20-1; DNA: TGCAGTGCTGCCGGACTAGCGGGAGGGCCTCTTTACAATGAGCAGTTCTTC; CDR3: CSAAGLAGGPLYNEQFF
D: TRBD2; size: NA; J: TRBJ2-1; V: TRBV3-1; DNA: TGTGCCAGCAGCCTTACGACTAGCGGGAACCCGAACAATGAGCAGTTCTTC; CDR3: CASSLTTSGNPNNEQFF
D: NA; size: NA; J: TRBJ2-3; V: TRBV7-2; DNA: TGTGCCAGCAGCTTATTGGGGGGTAACTCAGATACGCAGTATTTT; CDR3: CASSLLGGNSDTQYF
D: NA; size: many; J: TRBJ2-5; V: TRBV2; DNA: TGTGCCAGCAACCAGCTGGGGGGAGAGACCCAGTACTTC; CDR3: CASNQLGGETQYF
D: TRBD2; size: NA; J: TRBJ2-1; V: TRBV7-9; DNA: TGTGCCAGCAGCTTCGCGGGAGTCCTCAATGAGCAGTTCTTC; CDR3: CASSFAGVLNEQFF
D: NA; size: NA; J: TRBJ1-5; V: TRBV12-3/TRBV12-4; DNA: TGTGCCAGCAGTTTAGCGATGGGGGATCAGCCCCAGCATTTT; CDR3: CASSLAMGDQPQHF
D: TRBD1; size: NA; J: TRBJ1-2; V: TRBV29-1; DNA: TGCAGCGTTCGATCCAGGGGGGTCGGCTACACCTTC; CDR3: CSVRSRGVGYTF
D: TRBD2; size: NA; J: TRBJ2-7; V: TRBV6-1; DNA: TGTGCCAGCAAGCGGGACCGGACCTACGAGCAGTACTTC; CDR3: CASKRDRTYEQYF
D: NA; size: many; J: TRBJ2-1; V: TRBV3-1; DNA: TGTGCCAGCAGCCAAGACTTTATCGGGACGCAGTACAATGAGCAGTTCTTC; CDR3: CASSQDFIGTQYNEQFF
D: NA; size: NA; J: TRBJ1-2; V: TRBV5-1; DNA: TGCGCCAGCAGCTTGGGTACAGGCGACAGGGGCTACACCTTC; CDR3: CASSLGTGDRGYTF
D: NA; size: NA; J: TRBJ1-2; V: TRBV5-1; DNA: TGCGCCAGCAGCTTGGCAGGGACGGAATATGGCTACACCTTC; CDR3: CASSLAGTEYGYTF
D: NA; size: NA; J: TRBJ2-5; V: TRBV4-1; DNA: TGCGCCAGCAGCCAAGATGGGAGCTTCCAAGAGACCCAGTACTTC; CDR3: CASSQDGSFQETQYF
D: TRBD2; size: NA; J: TRBJ2-2; V: TRBV11-2; DNA: TGTGCCAGCAGTCGCGGGACTAGCGGGAGGTATAACACCGGGGAGCTGTTTTTT; CDR3: CASSRGTSGRYNTGELFF
D: NA; size: few; J: TRBJ2-7; V: TRBV20-1; DNA: TGCAGCGCCTCGAGCCTAGGCCTAGGACGCAAGGAGGGGGGTTCCTACGAGCAGTACTTC; CDR3: CSASSLGLGRKEGGSYEQYF
D: TRBD2; size: many; J: TRBJ2-7; V: TRBV5-1; DNA: TGCGCCAGCAGCGTGACTAGCGGGGGGACCTACGAGCAGTACTTC; CDR3: CASSVTSGGTYEQYF
D: NA; size: many; J: TRBJ2-7; V: TRBV28; DNA: TGTGCCAGCAGTTCGGAGCCCCGGGTCCTTAGTTACGAGCAGTACTTC; CDR3: CASSSEPRVLSYEQYF
D: NA; size: few; J: TRBJ2-7; V: TRBV9; DNA: TGTGCCAGCAGCGTAGACTGGGGCCTCTACGAGCAGTACTTC; CDR3: CASSVDWGLYEQYF
D: NA; size: once; J: TRBJ1-6; V: TRBV19; DNA: TGTGCCAGTAGTCTCCGGGACAACTATAATTCACCCCTCCACTTT; CDR3: CASSLRDNYNSPLHF
D: NA; size: few; J: TRBJ2-7; V: TRBV5-1; DNA: TGCGCCAGCAGCCCTCGACCGGGGGTCTACGAGCAGTACTTC; CDR3: CASSPRPGVYEQYF
D: NA; size: many; J: TRBJ1-5; V: TRBV28; DNA: TGTGCCAGCAGTTTAGGCGGGTTGAATCAGCCCCAGCATTTT; CDR3: CASSLGGLNQPQHF
D: TRBD2; size: NA; J: TRBJ2-7; V: TRBV5-1; DNA: TGCGCCAGCAGCCCTACAGAATCCGGGACTAGCGGTACCTACGAGCAGTACTTC; CDR3: CASSPTESGTSGTYEQYF
D: TRBD2; size: many; J: TRBJ2-2; V: TRBV6-1; DNA: TGTGCCAGCCCGACTAGCGGGTTTGACACCGGGGAGCTGTTTTTT; CDR3: CASPTSGFDTGELFF
D: NA; size: NA; J: TRBJ2-1; V: TRBV19; DNA: TGTGCCAGTAGTACGTCATTGGATGAGCAGTTCTTC; CDR3: CASSTSLDEQFF
D: TRBD2; size: NA; J: TRBJ2-5; V: TRBV18; DNA: TGTGCCAGCTCCGGGGAGGGGTTCGGTCAAGAGACCCAGTACTTC; CDR3: CASSGEGFGQETQYF
D: NA; size: few; J: TRBJ2-1; V: TRBV3-1; DNA: TGTGCCAGCAGCCAATCAGGTCGGACCTCCTACAATGAGCAGTTCTTC; CDR3: CASSQSGRTSYNEQFF
D: NA; size: NA; J: TRBJ1-1; V: TRBV6-1; DNA: TGTGCCAGTGAGGCCCGGCCCGGGGGCAGTGAAGCTTTCTTT; CDR3: CASEARPGGSEAFF
D: NA; size: few; J: TRBJ1-4; V: TRBV11-2; DNA: TGTGCCAGCAGCTCTTTCGGCGCAACTAATGAAAAACTGTTTTTT; CDR3: CASSSFGATNEKLFF
D: TRBD2; size: many; J: TRBJ2-5; V: TRBV5-1; DNA: TGCGCCAGCAGCCGACTAGCGGGAGGCCGAGAGACCCAGTACTTC; CDR3: CASSRLAGGRETQYF
D: NA; size: many; J: TRBJ2-1; V: TRBV3-2; DNA: TGTGCCACCACTGACAACACAGGCACTTCGGGGAATGAGCAGTTCTTC; CDR3: CATTDNTGTSGNEQFF
D: TRBD2; size: NA; J: TRBJ2-7; V: TRBV4-2; DNA: TGTGCCAGCACCCCACGGGGGGAGGGAAGTTACGAGCAGTACTTC; CDR3: CASTPRGEGSYEQYF
D: TRBD1; size: many; J: TRBJ2-7; V: TRBV5-1; DNA: TGCGCCAGCAGCGCCGGGACAGGGGACGAGCAGTACTTC; CDR3: CASSAGTGDEQYF
D: TRBD2; size: many; J: TRBJ2-3; V: TRBV24-1; DNA: TGTGCCACCAGTGAGCCCAGCGGGAACGCAGATACGCAGTATTTT; CDR3: CATSEPSGNADTQYF
D: NA; size: NA; J: TRBJ1-2; V: TRBV19; DNA: TGTGCCAGTAGTATTAACTATAGCTACACCTTC; CDR3: CASSINYSYTF
D: TRBD1; size: few; J: TRBJ2-7; V: TRBV10-1; DNA: TGCGCCAGCAGTGAGCGGGACAGACTATACGAGCAGTACTTC; CDR3: CASSERDRLYEQYF
D: TRBD2; size: NA; J: TRBJ2-5; V: TRBV20-1; DNA: TGCAGTGCTAGAGATCGACTAGCGGGGCCCTCAGGGACCCAGTACTTC; CDR3: CSARDRLAGPSGTQYF
D: NA; size: NA; J: TRBJ2-3; V: TRBV6-5; DNA: TGTGCCAGCAGTTACTCGAAGGGAGATACGCAGTATTTT; CDR3: CASSYSKGDTQYF
D: TRBD2; size: few; J: TRBJ2-7; V: TRBV5-8; DNA: TGTGCCAGCAGCTTCCGGACTAGCGCCGCCCACGAGCAGTACTTC; CDR3: CASSFRTSAAHEQYF
D: TRBD1; size: many; J: TRBJ1-1; V: TRBV30; DNA: TGTGCCTGGAGTCCCGCGACAGGGCGAATCACTGAAGCTTTCTTT; CDR3: CAWSPATGRITEAFF
D: NA; size: NA; J: TRBJ2-1; V: TRBV10-3; DNA: TGTGCCATCCGAGAAGGGGCGCACAATGAGCAGTTCTTC; CDR3: CAIREGAHNEQFF